Listed below are T cell receptor beta chains from one sample, sequenced in a study of cytomegalovirus exposure and HLA in healthy donors. Profiling relied on immunoSEQ multiplex PCR, and the TCRdb table lists in-frame clones only, not all of them. The table lists about 120,000 clones, 50% to 70% of them singletons. The material sequenced was PBMCs. These receptors were taken from a woman aged 40 to 50 in good health and CMV-seropositive. The CDR3 runs from the conserved cysteine through the conserved F or W. D genes are given only for firm matches. For some rows the clone size is stated as once, few or many, or as a class when expanded; others skip it.

j_gene | abundance | v_gene | d_gene | CDR3nt | CDR3aa
TRBJ1-2 | NA | TRBV19 | NA | TGTGCCAGTAGTATCCAGACAGTTAACTATGGCTACACCTTC | CASSIQTVNYGYTF
TRBJ2-7 | NA | TRBV10-3 | NA | TGTGCCATCAGTGTAGGTGGGCTGGTGGCTAGCCGTGGGTACGAGCAGTACTTC | CAISVGGLVASRGYEQYF
TRBJ2-7 | NA | TRBV6-6 | NA | TGTGCCAGCAGACAAGCAGGGGTCAACGAGCAGTACTTC | CASRQAGVNEQYF
TRBJ2-3 | few | TRBV7-9 | TRBD2 | TGTGCCAGCAGTTCCCTATCCGTAGCGGGAGATCCAGATACGCAGTATTTT | CASSSLSVAGDPDTQYF
TRBJ1-2 | NA | TRBV19 | NA | TGTGCCAGTAGTGCGGGCGTCTATGGCTACACCTTC | CASSAGVYGYTF
TRBJ2-1 | NA | TRBV27 | NA | TGTGCCAGCAGTACCTCAGCCTACTCCGAGAGTCAGCGGAGCTCCTACAATGAGCAGTTCTTC | CASSTSAYSESQRSSYNEQFF
TRBJ2-1 | NA | TRBV7-2 | TRBD2 | TGTGCCAGCAGCTTAAACCCCGGGACTAGTCCCTACAATGAGCAGTTCTTC | CASSLNPGTSPYNEQFF
TRBJ1-3 | NA | TRBV4-1 | NA | TGCGCCAGCAGCCAAAATAAGGCAGGGGTAAATACTGGAAACACCATATATTTT | CASSQNKAGVNTGNTIYF
TRBJ2-3 | NA | TRBV5-1 | NA | TGCGCCAGCAGCTCATCCGGGACAAGGGGAGATACGCAGTATTTT | CASSSSGTRGDTQYF
TRBJ1-6 | NA | TRBV4-2 | TRBD1 | TGTGCCAGCAGCCAAGTTCCGGACAGGTTGTATCCACCCCTCCACTTT | CASSQVPDRLYPPLHF
TRBJ1-5 | few | TRBV11-2 | NA | TGTGCCAGCAGCTTAGATCGGTGGCAGCCCCAGCATTTT | CASSLDRWQPQHF
TRBJ2-7 | NA | TRBV13 | NA | TGTGCCAGCAGCTTTGGGACATCTTCCTACGAGCAGTACTTC | CASSFGTSSYEQYF
TRBJ2-3 | once | TRBV4-3 | NA | TGCGCCAGCAGCCATCTAGCGAGCACAGATACGCAGTATTTT | CASSHLASTDTQYF
TRBJ1-3 | NA | TRBV7-9 | TRBD1 | TGTGCCAGCAGCCCCCCCGGACAGGCCTCTGGAAACACCATATATTTT | CASSPPGQASGNTIYF
TRBJ2-5 | NA | TRBV6-6 | NA | TGTGCCAGCAGCGTCAGGGGATTGACGGAGACCCAGTACTTC | CASSVRGLTETQYF
TRBJ1-4 | NA | TRBV29-1 | TRBD1 | TGCAGCGCCCGACAGGGGGCGGGTGAAAAACTGTTTTTT | CSARQGAGEKLFF
TRBJ2-5 | NA | TRBV5-1 | NA | TGCGCCAGCAGTCTCCTGAGGGAGACCCAGTACTTC | CASSLLRETQYF
TRBJ1-1 | NA | TRBV9 | NA | TGTGCCAGCAGCGTAGAACGGGATTACACTGAAGCTTTCTTT | CASSVERDYTEAFF
TRBJ2-7 | NA | TRBV5-1 | TRBD2 | TGCGCCAGCAAATCCGCGGGAGGGTCCTCCTACGAGCAGTACTTC | CASKSAGGSSYEQYF
TRBJ2-7 | NA | TRBV5-1 | NA | TGCGCCAGCAGCTTTGAGGGGTGGGGGCTCGGAGAGCAGTACTTC | CASSFEGWGLGEQYF
TRBJ1-1 | few | TRBV27 | NA | TGTGCCAGCAGTTTACTCCAGATGAACACTGAAGCTTTCTTT | CASSLLQMNTEAFF
TRBJ1-6 | NA | TRBV25-1 | NA | TGTGCCAGGAACTTAGTTGAGGGCGCCATCGGGAATTCACCCCTCCACTTT | CARNLVEGAIGNSPLHF
TRBJ2-2 | NA | TRBV7-3 | NA | TGTGCCAGCAGCTTATCTTCGACCGGGGAGCTGTTTTTT | CASSLSSTGELFF
TRBJ2-1 | NA | TRBV9 | TRBD2 | TGTGCCAGCAGCGTAGGGAGGACTAGCACCAGCTCCTACAATGAGCAGTTCTTC | CASSVGRTSTSSYNEQFF
TRBJ1-4 | few | TRBV18 | NA | TGTGCCAGCTCACCGCAGGGAACTAATGAAAAACTGTTTTTT | CASSPQGTNEKLFF
TRBJ1-2 | NA | TRBV4-1 | NA | TGCGCCAGCAGCCAAGGCGCCTTGGGGGGGGAGGTTGGCTACACCTTC | CASSQGALGGEVGYTF
TRBJ2-1 | NA | TRBV5-4 | TRBD2 | TGTGCCAGCAGCTTAGGTGGTAGCGGGAGCGTCCATGAGCAGTTCTTC | CASSLGGSGSVHEQFF
TRBJ1-6 | NA | TRBV5-1 | NA | TGCGCCAGCAGCTTGGACGGTTATTCACCCCTCCACTTT | CASSLDGYSPLHF
TRBJ2-1 | NA | TRBV9 | TRBD2 | TGTGCCAGCAGCGTAGAGACGGGAGGCGTCACTGAGCAGTTCTTC | CASSVETGGVTEQFF
TRBJ1-5 | NA | TRBV5-6 | NA | TGTGCCAGCAGCTCTCAGGGAACCGGAGATTCGCCCCAGCATTTT | CASSSQGTGDSPQHF
TRBJ2-5 | NA | TRBV2 | TRBD1 | TGTGCCAGCAGGGCAGACAGGGGAGGTTCGTGGACCCAGTACTTC | CASRADRGGSWTQYF
TRBJ2-5 | few | TRBV7-6 | NA | TGTGCCAGCAGTCGCGGGGTGGGAGAGACCCAGTACTTC | CASSRGVGETQYF
TRBJ2-2 | NA | TRBV27 | NA | TGTGCCAGCAGCTACGACACCCTACAACTCTCAACCGGGGAGCTGTTTTTT | CASSYDTLQLSTGELFF
TRBJ1-2 | once | TRBV28 | NA | TGTGCCAGCAGTCTGAGGGTCTATGGCTACACCTTC | CASSLRVYGYTF
TRBJ2-7 | NA | TRBV19 | TRBD2 | TGTGCCAGTAGTCCCAGCGGGAGTGGGTACGAGCAGTACTTC | CASSPSGSGYEQYF
TRBJ1-5 | NA | TRBV30 | NA | TGTGCCTGGAGTGCAACGGGGACATCCAAGCATGATCAGCCCCAGCATTTT | CAWSATGTSKHDQPQHF
TRBJ2-2 | NA | TRBV7-9 | NA | TGTGCCAGCAGCGACTCGGCGGCCGGGGAGCTGTTTTTT | CASSDSAAGELFF
TRBJ2-3 | NA | TRBV4-3 | NA | TGCGCCAGCAGCCAATACTATACCCGCACAGATACGCAGTATTTT | CASSQYYTRTDTQYF
TRBJ2-1 | NA | TRBV6-5 | NA | TGTGCCAGCAGTTCTACTAGCTTAGGTGAGCAGTTCTTC | CASSSTSLGEQFF
TRBJ1-3 | NA | TRBV7-2 | NA | TGTGCCAGCATGAGGATCTCTGGAAACACCATATATTTT | CASMRISGNTIYF
TRBJ2-7 | once | TRBV28 | NA | TGTGCCAGCAGTTTAAGTCCGGGGAACTACGAGCAGTACTTC | CASSLSPGNYEQYF
TRBJ1-1 | NA | TRBV2 | NA | TGTGCCAGCGCTAGAGAGGAGAACACTGAAGCTTTCTTT | CASAREENTEAFF
TRBJ2-7 | NA | TRBV19 | NA | TGTGCCAGTAGTTCCGGGGTGGGCTACGAGCAGTACTTC | CASSSGVGYEQYF
TRBJ2-7 | NA | TRBV5-1 | NA | TGCGCCAGCAGCTTGCAGGAGGTCTCCTACGAGCAGTACTTC | CASSLQEVSYEQYF
TRBJ2-7 | NA | TRBV9 | NA | TGTGCCAGCAGCCCCAGAGGGCAGTCCGACGAGCAGTACTTC | CASSPRGQSDEQYF
TRBJ2-1 | NA | TRBV7-9 | NA | TGTGCCAGCAGCTTTCGAAGCGGTGAGCAGTTCTTC | CASSFRSGEQFF
TRBJ2-6 | NA | TRBV15 | NA | TGTGCCACGGCACCCCCGACGGAGCCTGGGGCCAACGTCCTGACTTTC | CATAPPTEPGANVLTF
TRBJ1-1 | NA | TRBV19 | NA | TGTGCCAGTAGTCCCCGGTTTCAGACACTCACTGAAGCTTTCTTT | CASSPRFQTLTEAFF
TRBJ2-5 | NA | TRBV7-3 | TRBD2 | TGTGCCAGCAGCTTAGGAACCGGACTAGCGTTAGGAGAGACCCAGTACTTC | CASSLGTGLALGETQYF
TRBJ1-1 | NA | TRBV19 | NA | TGTGCCAGTATAGAGGGAGCGAACACTGAAGCTTTCTTT | CASIEGANTEAFF
TRBJ1-1 | few | TRBV7-9 | TRBD1 | TGTGCCAGCAGCTTGGGACAGGTGAACACTGAAGCTTTCTTT | CASSLGQVNTEAFF
TRBJ2-7 | NA | TRBV7-2 | TRBD2 | TGTGCCAGCAGCTTAGAAGCTACGGGACTAGCGGGAAACGAGCAGTACTTC | CASSLEATGLAGNEQYF
TRBJ1-1 | NA | TRBV7-6 | TRBD1 | TGTGCCAGCAGCTTCTCAGGGGGGAACACTGAAGCTTTCTTT | CASSFSGGNTEAFF
TRBJ2-1 | NA | TRBV7-9 | NA | TGTGCCAGCAGCTCATACTTCGCTCGGCAGTTCTTC | CASSSYFARQFF